This T cell receptor beta chain was captured by sequencing in a study of blood T cells in healthy people across ages. PBMCs were isolated at a quantity of at least 7 million per sample. This clonotype occurred a few times. Its antigen is unknown. Alongside a J-beta primer mix, a sample-barcoded 5' primer served in a second PCR lasting about 6 to 11 cycles. Each cDNA molecule received a tag from a template-switch adaptor that had 12 random nucleotides. Each CDR3 protein gets one entry after TCRdb re-called the 5' RACE reads with MiXCR. The sample contains roughly 700,000 distinct CDR3 sequences, approximately 50% of which appear only once. Points from the study as a whole: PBMC samples, being unsorted, prevented any conclusive comparison of naive and antigen-experienced cells.

This CDR3 has 16 amino acids. J was trimmed by 8 bases and V by 2 bases; bases with no gene match: 6. The sequence was collected from an older woman in good health. The chain links TRBV12-3 or TRBV12-4 to TRBJ2-3, with TRBD2 matching over 14 bases. The material sequenced was blood. CDR3 sequence (DNA): TGTGCCAGCAGTTTAAACCCCGGGACTAGCGGGAGTACGCAGTATTTT. This translates into CASSLNPGTSGSTQYF.